This entry lists 14 T cell receptor beta chains sequenced from one sample in a study of human T cells and chemical hapten exposure. Noted time point: pre-sensitization, week 0. As for treatment: therapeutic diphenylcyclopropenone sensitization with weekly scalp DPC. TCRdb re-analysed the RACE reads in MiXCR, keeping a single row per CDR3 protein. The sample yields around 250,000 distinct CDR3 sequences, about 8.6% seen once. Here the sequenced sample was whole blood, taken in connection with sensitization to the hapten diphenylcyclopropenone (DPC). Source of these receptors: a woman between 40 and 50 years old with alopecia areata. Some clones in this sample may be carry-over from other donors' samples.

The chain has TRBV20-1 and TRBJ2-3, with TRBD2 matching 9 bases. The CDR3 runs to 17 residues. Per germline, CDR1 DFQATT and CDR2 SNEGSKA (reference sequence). V shed 6 bases and J 0 bases; nucleotides not matched to a gene: 13. The CDR3: CSAEGFGTSSSTDTQYF. The CDR3 nucleotides are TGCAGTGCCGAGGGGTTTGGGACTAGCTCTAGCACAGATACGCAGTATTTT.

This clonotype was picked up a small number of times. The chain joins TRBV13 to TRBJ1-1; D gene unclear. Germline V CDR1 and CDR2: PRHDT, FYEKMQ (reference sequence). V was trimmed by 0 bases and J by 11 bases, leaving 13 bases between them. The CDR3 has 13 residues. For the CDR3, the DNA is TGTGCCAGCAGCTTAGGCCTGGGGAAAATGGCTTTCTTT. This translates into CASSLGLGKMAFF.

Ten or more counts support this clonotype. The V gene is TRBV28, the J gene TRBJ2-3; 16 bases match TRBD2. CDR3 length: 16 amino acids. CDR1 is MDHEN and CDR2 is SYDVKM in the germline V gene. With 6 bases clipped from V and 4 bases from J, the junction kept 4 bases outside the gene matches. The CDR3 spells CASRKGLAGGADTQYF. CDR3 coding DNA: TGTGCCAGCAGAAAGGGACTAGCGGGAGGGGCAGATACGCAGTATTTT. The variable domain in full, completed from reference TRBV28 and TRBJ2-3, reads DVKVTQSSRYLVKRTGEKVFLECVQDMDHENMFWYRQDPGLGLRLIYFSYDVKMKEKGDIPEGYSVSREKKERFSLILESASTNQTSMYLCASRKGLAGGADTQYFGPGTRLTVL.

J is TRBJ1-2 and V is TRBV25-1; possibly TRBD1 for D (5 bases). Germline V gene lookup returns CDR1 MGHDK and CDR2 SYGVNS. Deletions cut 2 bases from V and 4 bases from J, with 11 bases between. This CDR3 contains 14 residues. CDR3 DNA sequence: TGTGCCAGCAGTGAAGGGGGTGGTACCTATGGCTACACCTTC. Translated, it gives CASSEGGGTYGYTF.

The chain carries TRBV7-6 and TRBJ2-3; no reliable D call. Trimming cost V 1 base and J 0 bases, with 11 bases left between them. The CDR3 contains 16 residues. Germline V gives CDR1 SGHVS, CDR2 FNYEAQ. The CDR3 is CASSLGLDPSTDTQYF. CDR3 in DNA: TGTGCCAGCAGCTTAGGCCTAGACCCTAGCACAGATACGCAGTATTTT.

This clonotype was recorded many times. The chain joins TRBV3-1 to TRBJ2-2, with TRBD1 as a possible D gene (5 bases). Trimming left V 0 bases short and J 8 bases short, with 13 bases between. Germline CDR1 LGHDT, CDR2 YNNKEL (reference sequence). The CDR3 length is 15 residues. Here the CDR3 DNA reads TGTGCCAGCAGCCAAGACAGGGCCATTCCGGGGGAGCTGTTTTTT. Amino acid sequence: CASSQDRAIPGELFF.

This clonotype came up a few times. The CDR3: CASSPETGETEAFF. The CDR3 DNA reads as TGCGCCAGCAGCCCGGAGACAGGGGAGACTGAAGCTTTCTTT. The genes are TRBV5-1 and TRBJ1-1, with 8 nucleotides matching TRBD1. V dropped 4 bases and J dropped 5; count of bases not matched to a gene: 7. The CDR3 extends over 14 amino acids. CDR1 SGHRS and CDR2 YFSETQ come from the germline V gene. Based on the CDR3 plus reference TRBV5-1 and TRBJ1-1, the full variable domain is KAGVTQTPRYLIKTRGQQVTLSCSPISGHRSVSWYQQTPGQGLQFLFEYFSETQRNKGNFPGRFSGRQFSNSRSEMNVSTLELGDSALYLCASSPETGETEAFFGQGTRLTVV.

This clonotype was detected ten times or more. The rearrangement links TRBV28 to TRBJ2-3; D gene unclear. V lost 6 bases to trimming and J lost 2 bases, with 6 bases between them. This CDR3 is built from 12 residues. The germline V gene encodes CDR1 MDHEN and CDR2 SYDVKM. The CDR3 sequence: CASSSPTDTQYF. In DNA, the CDR3 is TGTGCCAGCAGCTCACCCACAGATACGCAGTATTTT.

The V gene is TRBV18, the J gene TRBJ2-2; D is ambiguous. Germline assignment: CDR1 KGHSH and CDR2 LQKENI. The CDR3 extends over 14 amino acids. Trimming left V 5 bases short and J 3 bases short, with 10 bases between. CDR3 nucleotides: TGTGCCAGCTCAGGGCAGGAGTACACCGGGGAGCTGTTTTTT. Translated: CASSGQEYTGELFF.

The chain joins TRBV28 to TRBJ2-7; D may correspond to TRBD1 or TRBD2 (6 bases each). This CDR3 has 13 residues. CDR1 is MDHEN and CDR2 is SYDVKM in the germline V gene. The V end was cut by 3 bases, the J end by 5 bases, with 11 bases between. In DNA, the CDR3 is TGTGCCAGCAGTTTTCCGGGGGCTAACGAGCAGTACTTC. Translation: CASSFPGANEQYF.

In its sample, this clonotype was seen once. The V call is TRBV6-1, the J call TRBJ1-5; 7 bases are a match to TRBD1. This CDR3 contains 15 residues. Germline V gives CDR1 MNHNS, CDR2 SASEGT. J was trimmed by 0 bases and V by 8 bases; bases with no gene match: 7. CDR3 in DNA: TGTGCCAGCTCCAAGACAGGGAATAGCAATCAGCCCCAGCATTTT. This gives the protein CASSKTGNSNQPQHF.

This chain joins TRBV9 and TRBJ2-2, with a tentative D call TRBD2 (5 bases). The CDR3 is made up of 14 amino acids. Between the trimmed V and J ends, which lost 7 bases and 5 bases, there was a span of 15 bases. Germline V gene sequence: CDR1 SGDLS, CDR2 YYNGEE. The CDR3 region is CASGSLAGTGELFF. In DNA, the CDR3 is TGTGCCAGCGGAAGCCTAGCAGGTACCGGGGAGCTGTTTTTT. The full variable domain, in which reference TRBV9 and TRBJ2-2 provide the parts outside the CDR3, is DSGVTQTPKHLITATGQRVTLRCSPRSGDLSVYWYQQSLDQGLQFLIQYYNGEERAKGNILERFSAQQFPDLHSELNLSSLELGDSALYFCASGSLAGTGELFFGEGSRLTVL.

The chain couples TRBV20-1 to TRBJ2-3, with D maybe TRBD2 (5 bases). The germline V gene has CDR1 DFQATT and CDR2 SNEGSKA (reference sequence). Trimming took 6 bases from V and 1 from J, leaving 8 bases between them. The CDR3 totals 12 residues. Written as DNA, the CDR3 is TGCAGTGCGATGGAGGGCACAGATACGCAGTATTTT. Amino acids: CSAMEGTDTQYF.

V and J are TRBV5-1 and TRBJ2-2, with D possibly matching TRBD2 (6 bases). The V gene lost 1 base and the J gene lost 4 bases, with 14 bases spanning the gap. Germline-derived CDR1 and CDR2 are SGHRS and YFSETQ. This CDR3 is built from 16 residues. The CDR3 DNA sequence: TGCGCCAGCAGCTTGAATACGGGAGCCTTCACCGGGGAGCTGTTTTTT. Translated, it gives CASSLNTGAFTGELFF.